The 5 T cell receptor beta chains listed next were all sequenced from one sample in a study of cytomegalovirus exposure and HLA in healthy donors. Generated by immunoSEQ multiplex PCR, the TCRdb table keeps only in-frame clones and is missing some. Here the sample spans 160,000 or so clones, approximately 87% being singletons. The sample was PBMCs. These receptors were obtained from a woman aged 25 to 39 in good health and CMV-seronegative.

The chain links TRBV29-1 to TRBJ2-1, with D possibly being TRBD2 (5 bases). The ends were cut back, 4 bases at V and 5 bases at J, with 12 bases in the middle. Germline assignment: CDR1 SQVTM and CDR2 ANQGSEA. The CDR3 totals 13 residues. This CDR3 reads CSVADLGNNEQFF. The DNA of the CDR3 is TGCAGCGTTGCGGACTTGGGGAACAATGAGCAGTTCTTC.

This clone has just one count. The CDR3 DNA is TGTGCCAGCAGCTTTACCGGGACAGGCTCCTACGAGCAGTACTTC. Translating gives CASSFTGTGSYEQYF. The gene calls are TRBV7-2 and TRBJ2-7; 8 nucleotides match TRBD1. The V gene's germline CDR1 is SGHTA and CDR2 FQGNSA. This CDR3 is built from 15 residues. The trim removed 3 bases at V and 0 bases at J, leaving 4 bases unmatched.

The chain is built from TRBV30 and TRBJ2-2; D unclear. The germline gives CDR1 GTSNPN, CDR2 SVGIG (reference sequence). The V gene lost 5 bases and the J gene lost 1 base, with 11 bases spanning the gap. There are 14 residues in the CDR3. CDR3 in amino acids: CAWAENLNTGELFF. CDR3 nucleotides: TGTGCCTGGGCGGAAAATCTGAACACCGGGGAGCTGTTTTTT.

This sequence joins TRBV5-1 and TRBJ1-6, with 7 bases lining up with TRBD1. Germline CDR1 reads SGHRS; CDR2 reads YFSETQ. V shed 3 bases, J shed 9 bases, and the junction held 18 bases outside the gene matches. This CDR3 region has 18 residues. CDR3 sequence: CASSSFSTGSSGGSPLHF. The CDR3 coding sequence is TGCGCCAGCAGCTCGTTTTCGACAGGGTCTTCTGGAGGTTCACCCCTCCACTTT.

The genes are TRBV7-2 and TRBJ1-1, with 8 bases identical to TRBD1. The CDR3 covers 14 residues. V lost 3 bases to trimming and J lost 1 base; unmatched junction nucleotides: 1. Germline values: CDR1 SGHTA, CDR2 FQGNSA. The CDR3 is CASSFTGGNTEAFF. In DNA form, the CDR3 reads TGTGCCAGCAGCTTCACAGGGGGGAACACTGAAGCTTTCTTT.